The 29 T cell receptor beta chains below were found in one sample sequenced in a study of T cell responses to AZD1222 COVID-19 vaccine. Some clones are missing from TCRdb's copy, which holds only in-frame ones; the method was immunoSEQ multiplex PCR. The data show 200,000 or so clones, 85% to 90% seen once. Sequencing was performed on peripheral blood, taken on day 0 of AZD1222 vaccination. The receptor source for this set is an adult in good health.

This rearrangement joins TRBV28 to TRBJ1-2; 9 bases match TRBD1. Trimming at V came to 5 bases and at J to 0 bases, leaving 4 bases not matched to a gene. The CDR3 is 15 residues long. Germline V lookup: CDR1 MDHEN, CDR2 SYDVKM. The CDR3 here is CASSTQGAANYGYTF. The CDR3 DNA is TGTGCCAGCAGTACACAGGGGGCGGCTAACTATGGCTACACCTTC.

This clone was seen just once. The J gene is TRBJ1-4, the V gene TRBV6-5, with 8 bases matching TRBD1. Per germline, CDR1 MNHEY and CDR2 SVGAGI. J gave up 8 bases and V 6 bases, and 8 bases lay outside the gene matches. This CDR3 contains 14 residues. For the CDR3, the DNA is TGTGCCAGCAGCCCCTGGACAGGGAGGGAAAAACTGTTTTTT. It codes for CASSPWTGREKLFF.

The chain uses TRBV7-8 and TRBJ2-7; D unresolved. The CDR3 length is 12 residues. V shed 8 bases and J shed 2 bases, with 10 bases lying between them. CDR1 and CDR2 (germline): SGHVS, FQNEAQ. CDR3 protein: CASGRNPYEQYF. In DNA, the CDR3 is TGTGCCAGCGGCCGGAATCCCTACGAGCAGTACTTC.

The chain carries TRBV2 and TRBJ1-6; D not resolved. The CDR3 runs to 13 residues. Trimming removed 3 bases from V and 14 bases from J, with 14 bases in between. Germline CDR1 SNHLY, CDR2 FYNNEI. CDR3 DNA: TGTGCCAGCAGTGATGGGCTGGCTTTCACCCTCCACTTT. The encoded protein is CASSDGLAFTLHF.

The chain joins TRBV6-5 to TRBJ1-2; D is unresolved. The CDR3 runs 14 residues. V was clipped by 3 bases and J by 5 bases, with 13 bases between them. Germline CDR1 is MNHEY and CDR2 is SVGAGI. This CDR3 is CASSYSSGLYGYTF. CDR3 nucleotide sequence: TGTGCCAGCAGTTATTCCTCCGGGTTATATGGCTACACCTTC.

This clone was picked up a small number of times. The J gene is TRBJ2-5, the V gene TRBV5-4, with D perhaps matching TRBD1 (5 bases). Germline lookup yields CDR1 SGHNT and CDR2 YYREEE (reference sequence). Trimming cost V 4 bases and J 4 bases, with 14 bases left between them. The CDR3 is 14 amino acids. CDR3 coding DNA: TGTGCCAGCAGCCCCTACGCAGGGTCAGAGACCCAGTACTTC. Residues: CASSPYAGSETQYF.

The V call is TRBV7-2, the J call TRBJ1-2, with a weak D call TRBD1 (6 bases). The V end was cut by 5 bases, the J end by 4 bases, with 11 bases between. CDR1 and CDR2 from the germline V gene are SGHTA and FQGNSA. This CDR3 region has 13 residues. This CDR3 is CASSPGAVYGYTF. The DNA for the CDR3 is TGTGCCAGCAGCCCGGGGGCAGTCTATGGCTACACCTTC.

V is TRBV7-8 and J is TRBJ2-7; TRBD1 is a possible D gene (6 bases). The germline V gene encodes CDR1 SGHVS and CDR2 FQNEAQ. V was cut by 0 bases and J by 5 bases, with 11 bases left in between. The CDR3 covers 14 residues. CDR3 in DNA: TGTGCCAGCAGCTTAGCGCTAGGGGGTGACGAGCAGTACTTC. Translated, it gives CASSLALGGDEQYF.

The V gene is TRBV3-1 (or the pseudogene TRBV3-2), the J gene TRBJ2-7, with D unclear. Germline CDR1 and CDR2: LGHDT and YNNKEL (reference sequence). Trimming took off 0 bases at V and 7 bases at J, with 13 bases between the two ends. The CDR3 length is 14 residues. In nucleotides, the CDR3 is TGTGCCAGCAGCCAAGATTCCGGGCTTGGGGAGCAGTACTTC. Encoded protein: CASSQDSGLGEQYF.

Turning to this clone: Relative to the germline gene, one junction end is altered; a read error may explain this. The chain couples TRBV2 to TRBJ1-2; perhaps TRBD1 as D (6 bases). CDR1 and CDR2 (germline): SNHLY, FYNNEI. This CDR3 is built from 11 residues. This CDR3 reads CASNLQGVPLF. The CDR3 nucleotides read TGTGCCAGCAACCTACAGGGCGTCCCCCTCTTC.

This chain's CDR3 is CASSRGGTGVDTQYF. The CDR3 DNA follows: TGTGCCAGCAGCCGGGGGGGGACAGGGGTAGATACGCAGTATTTT. The chain joins TRBV11-3 to TRBJ2-3, with 10 bases fitting TRBD1. V was pared by 5 bases and J by 5 bases, with 7 bases of the junction left unmatched. This CDR3 contains 15 residues. Germline CDR1 reads SGHNT; CDR2 reads YENEEA.

The V call is TRBV11-3, the J call TRBJ2-1; perhaps D is TRBD1 or TRBD2 (5 bases each). Germline values: CDR1 SGHNT, CDR2 YENEEA. Trimming left V 3 bases short and J 7 bases short, with 10 bases between. The CDR3 consists of 13 residues. CDR3 amino acids: CASSFGTGNEQFF. CDR3 coding DNA: TGTGCCAGCAGCTTTGGGACGGGTAATGAGCAGTTCTTC.

This clone was seen a handful of times. The J gene is TRBJ2-7, the V gene TRBV6-6; D is uncertain. Germline lookup yields CDR1 MNHNY and CDR2 SVGAGI (reference sequence). There are 11 residues in the CDR3. V lost 5 bases to trimming and J lost 4 bases, with 6 bases between them. The CDR3 reads CASSNQYEQYF. The CDR3 nucleotides read TGTGCCAGCAGTAATCAGTACGAGCAGTACTTC.

CDR3 in DNA: TGTGCCAGCAGCCAAGATAGCGGGACCCGCTACGAGCAGTACTTC. Residues: CASSQDSGTRYEQYF. The chain combines TRBV4-2 with TRBJ2-7; 8 bases fit TRBD2. Germline loops: CDR1 LGHNA, CDR2 YNFKEQ. The CDR3 totals 15 residues. V dropped 0 bases and J dropped 3; count of bases not matched to a gene: 4.

This chain joins TRBV10-3 and TRBJ2-2, with TRBD2 as a possible D gene (5 bases). V dropped 10 bases and J dropped 4 bases, with 10 bases sitting between them. CDR1 is ENHRY and CDR2 is SYGVKD in the germline V gene. The CDR3 loop spans 12 amino acids. In DNA form, the CDR3 reads TGTGCCACCCTAGGGAGCACCGGGGAGCTGTTTTTT. Its protein is CATLGSTGELFF.

The rearrangement joins TRBV18 to TRBJ2-6, with D maybe TRBD2 (6 bases). V dropped 6 bases and J dropped 3 bases, with 18 bases sitting between them. CDR1 is KGHSH and CDR2 is LQKENI in the germline V gene. The CDR3 contains 17 residues. CDR3 region: CASSLMSAAGGANVLTF. In DNA, the CDR3 is TGTGCCAGCTCGCTCATGTCGGCAGCGGGTGGGGCCAACGTCCTGACTTTC.

The V gene is TRBV7-2, the J gene TRBJ2-7, with TRBD2 identical over 7 bases. The V segment lost 4 bases and the J segment 8 bases; nucleotides outside the gene matches: 14. Germline V gives CDR1 SGHTA, CDR2 FQGNSA. This CDR3 is built from 15 residues. The CDR3 protein is CASSSRAVSSGQQYF. The CDR3 DNA reads as TGTGCCAGCAGCTCCCGAGCCGTCTCTAGCGGACAGCAGTACTTC.

On this clone itself: Distinct nucleotide sequences in the sample also encode this CDR3. The V and J genes are TRBV30 and TRBJ2-7; no firm D call. Trimming took off 2 bases at V and 3 bases at J, with 5 bases between the two ends. The CDR3 covers 11 residues. The germline V gene encodes CDR1 GTSNPN and CDR2 SVGIG (reference sequence). The CDR3 loop is CAWSRSYEQYF. The CDR3, as DNA: TGTGCCTGGAGTCGTAGCTACGAGCAGTACTTC. The complete variable domain, with remaining parts taken from reference TRBV30 and TRBJ2-7, reads SQTIHQWPATLVQPVGSPLSLECTVEGTSNPNLYWYRQAAGRGLQLLFYSVGIGQISSEVPQNLSASRPQDRQFILSSKKLLLSDSGFYLCAWSRSYEQYFGPGTRLTVT.

The rearrangement joins TRBV7-2 to TRBJ1-2; 7 nucleotides agree with TRBD1. The length of the CDR3 is 14 residues. Looked up from germline, CDR1 is SGHTA and CDR2 is FQGNSA. After removal of 4 bases from V and 7 bases from J, the junction contained 9 bases not matched to a gene. The CDR3 nucleotides read TGTGCCAGCAGCTCCTATGACAGGGTTGGTGGCTACACCTTC. Translated: CASSSYDRVGGYTF.

The chain carries TRBV6-1 and TRBJ2-5, with D perhaps matching TRBD1 (6 bases). The germline CDR1 and CDR2 sequences are MNHNS and SASEGT. The CDR3 has 15 amino acids. V shed 2 bases and J shed 7 bases, with 17 bases lying between them. The CDR3 DNA reads as TGTGCCAGCAGTGAAAGCCAAGGGACATTAGGGACCCAGTACTTC. It codes for CASSESQGTLGTQYF.

The chain joins TRBV7-9 to TRBJ2-1; 10 nucleotides align to TRBD2. The J segment lost 9 bases and the V segment lost 5 bases, leaving 7 bases of the junction unmatched. CDR1 and CDR2 (germline): SEHNR, FQNEAQ (reference sequence). The CDR3 sequence is 14 residues long. CDR3 DNA: TGTGCCAGCAGCGCGAGCGGGAGGGAGGGTGAGCAGTTCTTC. This translates into CASSASGREGEQFF. Looking up the rest from reference TRBV7-9 and TRBJ2-1 gives the full variable domain: DTGVSQNPRHKITKRGQNVTFRCDPISEHNRLYWYRQTLGQGPEFLTYFQNEAQLEKSRLLSDRFSAERPKGSFSTLEIQRTEQGDSAMYLCASSASGREGEQFFGPGTRLTVL.

V is TRBV24-1 and J is TRBJ2-1, with D maybe TRBD2 (6 bases). In germline, CDR1 is KGHDR, CDR2 SFDVKD. The CDR3 length is 15 residues. V lost 3 bases, J lost 4 bases, and 12 bases lay in between. The CDR3 DNA reads TGTGCCACCAGTGATGCGACTCGGGGGTACAATGAGCAGTTCTTC. The encoded protein is CATSDATRGYNEQFF.

The V and J genes are TRBV29-1 and TRBJ2-2, with TRBD1 matching 8 bases. This CDR3 is 13 amino acids long. Germline CDR1 reads SQVTM; CDR2 reads ANQGSEA. The J segment lost 5 bases and the V segment lost 6 bases, leaving 5 bases of the junction unmatched. The CDR3 protein is CSVSRDRTGELFF. DNA of the CDR3: TGCAGCGTCTCCCGGGACAGGACCGGGGAGCTGTTTTTT.

V gene TRBV19 combines with J gene TRBJ2-1; D not certain. CDR1 and CDR2 from the germline V gene are LNHDA and SQIVND (reference sequence). The CDR3 runs to 15 residues. V lost 3 bases and J lost 0, with 9 bases in between. CDR3 sequence: CASSMAVSSYNEQFF. The CDR3 nucleotides are TGTGCCAGTAGTATGGCGGTGAGCTCCTACAATGAGCAGTTCTTC.

The J gene is TRBJ1-5, the V gene TRBV3-1 (or the pseudogene TRBV3-2); 7 positions match TRBD1. This CDR3 has 14 residues. The V and J ends lost 3 bases and 7 bases, in that order; junction bases with no gene match: 6. The germline gives CDR1 LGHDT, CDR2 YNNKEL (reference sequence). The CDR3 protein is CASSHLGQNQPQHF. The CDR3 region has the DNA TGTGCCAGCAGCCACCTGGGACAGAACCAGCCCCAGCATTTT.

The CDR3 region has the DNA TGTGCCAGCAGCCCTTCTAGGAACACCGGGGAGCTGTTTTTT. This translates into CASSPSRNTGELFF. The gene calls are TRBV7-8 and TRBJ2-2; D remains unclear. CDR1 and CDR2 (germline): SGHVS, FQNEAQ. The CDR3 has 14 residues. Trimming removed 5 bases at V and 1 base at J, with 8 bases between.

Only one count was recorded for this clone. The chain couples TRBV6-5 to TRBJ1-2; D is possibly TRBD1 (6 bases). The germline gives CDR1 MNHEY, CDR2 SVGAGI. The CDR3 contains 14 residues. Trimming removed 0 bases at V and 13 bases at J, with 18 bases between. CDR3 protein: CASSYSSQGRVLTF. The CDR3 DNA reads as TGTGCCAGCAGTTACTCGTCTCAGGGGCGGGTTCTCACCTTC.

This clone showed up just once. The V and J genes are TRBV7-2 and TRBJ2-1; 14 positions match TRBD2. With 2 bases clipped from V and 6 bases from J, the junction kept 9 bases outside the gene matches. Germline CDR1 SGHTA, CDR2 FQGNSA. This CDR3 contains 18 residues. The CDR3 DNA reads as TGTGCCAGCAGCTTAAGCCCGGGACTAGCGGGAGTAATCAATGAGCAGTTCTTC. Amino acid sequence: CASSLSPGLAGVINEQFF.

The chain combines TRBV2 with TRBJ2-1; D may match TRBD1 or TRBD2 (5 bases each). The CDR3 is 13 residues long. Trimming shortened V by 8 bases and J by 8 bases, and 16 bases separated the two germline ends. CDR1 is SNHLY, CDR2 FYNNEI, per germline. CDR3 in DNA: TGTGCCAGCCGGGACCCCCAGGTCGATGAGCAGTTCTTC. Translation: CASRDPQVDEQFF.